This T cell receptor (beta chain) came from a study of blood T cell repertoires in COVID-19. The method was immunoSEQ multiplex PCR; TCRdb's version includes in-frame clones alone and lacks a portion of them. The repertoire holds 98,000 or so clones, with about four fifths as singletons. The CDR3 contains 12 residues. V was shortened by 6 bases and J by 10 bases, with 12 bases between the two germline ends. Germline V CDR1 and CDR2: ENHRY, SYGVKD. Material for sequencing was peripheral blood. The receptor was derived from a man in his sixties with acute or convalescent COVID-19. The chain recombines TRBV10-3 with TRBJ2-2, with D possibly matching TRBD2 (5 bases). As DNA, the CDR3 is TGTGCCATCAGGGCGGAGAGGGAGGAGCTGTTTTTT. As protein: CAIRAEREELFF.